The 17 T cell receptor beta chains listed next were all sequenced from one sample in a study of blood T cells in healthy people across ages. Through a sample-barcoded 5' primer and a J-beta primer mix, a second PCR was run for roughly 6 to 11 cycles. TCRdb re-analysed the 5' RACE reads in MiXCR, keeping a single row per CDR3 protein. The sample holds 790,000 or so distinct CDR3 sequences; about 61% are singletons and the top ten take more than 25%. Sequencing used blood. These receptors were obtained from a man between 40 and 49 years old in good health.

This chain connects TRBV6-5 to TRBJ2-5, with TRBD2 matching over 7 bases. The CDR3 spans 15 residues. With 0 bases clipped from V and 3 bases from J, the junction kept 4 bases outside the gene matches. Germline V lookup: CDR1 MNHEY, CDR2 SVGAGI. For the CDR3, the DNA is TGTGCCAGCAGTTACTCCGCCCTAGCGGAAGAGACCCAGTACTTC. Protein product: CASSYSALAEETQYF.

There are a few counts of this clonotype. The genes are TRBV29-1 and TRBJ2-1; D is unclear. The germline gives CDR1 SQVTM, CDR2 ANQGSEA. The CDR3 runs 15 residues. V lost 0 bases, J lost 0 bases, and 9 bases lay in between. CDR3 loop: CSVEDRHNSYNEQFF. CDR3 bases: TGCAGCGTTGAAGATCGACATAACTCCTACAATGAGCAGTTCTTC.

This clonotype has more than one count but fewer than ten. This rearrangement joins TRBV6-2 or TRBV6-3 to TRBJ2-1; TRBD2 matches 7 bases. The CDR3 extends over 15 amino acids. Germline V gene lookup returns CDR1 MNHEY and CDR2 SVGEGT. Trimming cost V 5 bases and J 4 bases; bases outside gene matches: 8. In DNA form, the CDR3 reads TGTGCCAGCAGTCCCCTAGCGGCCAAATACAATGAGCAGTTCTTC. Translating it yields CASSPLAAKYNEQFF.

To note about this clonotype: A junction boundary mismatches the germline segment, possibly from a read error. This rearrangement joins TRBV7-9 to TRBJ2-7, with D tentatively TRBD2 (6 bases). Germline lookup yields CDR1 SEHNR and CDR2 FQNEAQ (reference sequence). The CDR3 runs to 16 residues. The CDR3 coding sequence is TGTGCCAGCAGCTTAGTAGGCGGGAACACCCCCTACGAGCAGTGCTTC. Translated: CASSLVGGNTPYEQCF.

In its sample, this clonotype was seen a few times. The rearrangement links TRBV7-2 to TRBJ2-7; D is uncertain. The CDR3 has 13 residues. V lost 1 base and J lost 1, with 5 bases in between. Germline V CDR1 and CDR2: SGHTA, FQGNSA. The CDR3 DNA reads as TGTGCCAGCAGCTTAGACCCGTCCTACGAGCAGTACTTC. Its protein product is CASSLDPSYEQYF.

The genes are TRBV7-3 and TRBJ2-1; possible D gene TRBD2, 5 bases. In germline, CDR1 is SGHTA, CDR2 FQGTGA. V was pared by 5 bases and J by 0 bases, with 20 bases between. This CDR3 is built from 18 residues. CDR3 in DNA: TGTGCCAGCAGCCCCAGACGGGGTCTGAAAAGCTCCTACAATGAGCAGTTCTTC. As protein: CASSPRRGLKSSYNEQFF.

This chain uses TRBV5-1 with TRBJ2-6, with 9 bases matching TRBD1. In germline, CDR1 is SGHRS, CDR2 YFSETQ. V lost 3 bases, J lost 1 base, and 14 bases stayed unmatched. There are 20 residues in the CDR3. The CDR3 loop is CASSWGLVGTGKSGANVLTF. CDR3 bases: TGCGCCAGCAGCTGGGGCCTCGTCGGGACAGGGAAGTCTGGGGCCAACGTCCTGACTTTC.

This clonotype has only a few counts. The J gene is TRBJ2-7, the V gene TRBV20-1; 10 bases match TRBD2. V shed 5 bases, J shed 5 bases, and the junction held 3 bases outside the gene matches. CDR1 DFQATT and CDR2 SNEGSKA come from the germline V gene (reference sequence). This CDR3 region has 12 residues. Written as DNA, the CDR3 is TGCAGTGCTGAGGGACTAGCGAACGAGCAGTACTTC. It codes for CSAEGLANEQYF.

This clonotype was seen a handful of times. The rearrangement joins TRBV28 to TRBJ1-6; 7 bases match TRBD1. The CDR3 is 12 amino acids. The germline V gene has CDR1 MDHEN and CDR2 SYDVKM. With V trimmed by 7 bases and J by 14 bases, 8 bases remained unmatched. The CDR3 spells CASTNPRGSLHF. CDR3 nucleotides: TGTGCCAGCACCAACCCCAGGGGGTCCCTCCACTTT.

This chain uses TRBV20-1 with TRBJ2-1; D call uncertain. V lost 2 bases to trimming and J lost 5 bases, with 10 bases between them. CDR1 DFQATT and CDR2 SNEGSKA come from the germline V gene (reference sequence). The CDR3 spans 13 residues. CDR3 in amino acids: CSARPRGDNEQFF. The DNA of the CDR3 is TGCAGTGCTAGACCACGTGGGGACAATGAGCAGTTCTTC.

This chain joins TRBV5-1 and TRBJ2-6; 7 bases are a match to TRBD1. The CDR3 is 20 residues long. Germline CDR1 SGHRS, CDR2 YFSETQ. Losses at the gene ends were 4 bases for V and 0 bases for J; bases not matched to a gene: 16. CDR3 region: CASSLTTGDHGRSGANVLTF. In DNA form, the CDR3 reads TGCGCCAGCAGCCTCACCACAGGGGACCACGGACGCTCTGGGGCCAACGTCCTGACTTTC. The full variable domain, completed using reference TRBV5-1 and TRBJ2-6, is KAGVTQTPRYLIKTRGQQVTLSCSPISGHRSVSWYQQTPGQGLQFLFEYFSETQRNKGNFPGRFSGRQFSNSRSEMNVSTLELGDSALYLCASSLTTGDHGRSGANVLTFGAGSRLTVL.

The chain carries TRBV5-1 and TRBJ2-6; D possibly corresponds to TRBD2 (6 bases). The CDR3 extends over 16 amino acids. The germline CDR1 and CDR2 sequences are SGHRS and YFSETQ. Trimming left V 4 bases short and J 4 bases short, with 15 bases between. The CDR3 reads CASSAGSGIGANVLTF. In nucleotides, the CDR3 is TGCGCCAGCAGCGCGGGGTCAGGGATAGGGGCCAACGTCCTGACTTTC.

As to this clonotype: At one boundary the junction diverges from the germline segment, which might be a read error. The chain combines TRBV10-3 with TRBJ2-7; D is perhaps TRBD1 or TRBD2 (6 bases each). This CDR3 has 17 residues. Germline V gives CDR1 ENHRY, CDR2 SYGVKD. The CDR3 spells CTISESRGLASSYEQYF. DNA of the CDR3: TGTACCATCAGTGAGTCCCGGGGGCTAGCGAGCTCCTACGAGCAGTACTTC.

This CDR3 is CSATPRTLYNEQFF. The CDR3 DNA reads TGCAGTGCTACCCCGCGGACGCTATACAATGAGCAGTTCTTC. The chain uses TRBV20-1 and TRBJ2-1; D is unresolved. V lost 4 bases and J lost 4, with 14 bases in between. CDR1 DFQATT and CDR2 SNEGSKA come from the germline V gene (reference sequence). The CDR3 is 14 residues long.

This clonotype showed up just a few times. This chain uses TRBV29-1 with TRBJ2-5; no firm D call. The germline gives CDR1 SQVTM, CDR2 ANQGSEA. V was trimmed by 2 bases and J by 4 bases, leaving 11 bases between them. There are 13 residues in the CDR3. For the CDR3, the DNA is TGCAGCGTTGAATGGGGAACGGGAGAGACCCAGTACTTC. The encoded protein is CSVEWGTGETQYF.

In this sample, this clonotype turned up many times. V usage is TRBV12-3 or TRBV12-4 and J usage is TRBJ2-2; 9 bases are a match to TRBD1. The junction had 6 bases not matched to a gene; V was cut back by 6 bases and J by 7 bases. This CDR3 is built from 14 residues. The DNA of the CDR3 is TGTGCCAGCAGCGGGGACAGGGCAAGCGGGGAGCTGTTTTTT. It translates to CASSGDRASGELFF.

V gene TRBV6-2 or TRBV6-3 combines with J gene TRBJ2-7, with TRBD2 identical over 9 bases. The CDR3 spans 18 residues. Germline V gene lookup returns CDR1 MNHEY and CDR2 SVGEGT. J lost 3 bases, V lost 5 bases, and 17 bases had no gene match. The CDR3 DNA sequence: TGTGCCAGCAGTACGATAGCGGGAGTAGGTCCCCCCTTCTACGAGCAGTACTTC. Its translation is CASSTIAGVGPPFYEQYF.